This T cell receptor beta chain was retrieved from a study of human T cells and chemical hapten exposure. The time point here: patch test 1, 2 weeks after DPC sensitization. Treatment specified: therapeutic diphenylcyclopropenone sensitization with weekly scalp DPC. TCRdb used MiXCR to reprocess the RACE reads, holding one entry per CDR3 protein. The sample contains 150,000 to 200,000 distinct CDR3 sequences, about a fifth of which appear only once. The clonotype comes from a woman aged 45-65 years with alopecia areata. Some clones in this sample may be carry-over from other donors' samples. The specimen comprised whole blood, sampled in connection with sensitization to the hapten diphenylcyclopropenone (DPC).

This chain's CDR3 is CSVDGSGNEQFF. In DNA form, the CDR3 reads TGCAGCGTTGACGGGAGTGGCAATGAGCAGTTCTTC. The rearrangement links TRBV29-1 to TRBJ2-1, with TRBD2 as a possible D gene (6 bases). Germline V gives CDR1 SQVTM, CDR2 ANQGSEA. V lost 3 bases to trimming and J lost 6 bases, with 9 bases between them. The CDR3 contains 12 residues.